This is a list of T cell receptor beta chains from one sample in a study of CD8+ T cells in alopecia areata. Method: immunoSEQ multiplex PCR; TCRdb's copy keeps in-frame clones and lacks some. The sample comprises approximately 280,000 clones, about 62% of which are singletons, and around 1.7% rests with the top ten. The material was CD4+ T cells sorted from blood, obtained at week 24, from a patient treated with tofacitinib. These receptors were obtained from a human donor with alopecia areata. Both conserved end residues are part of each CDR3. D genes are given only for firm matches. A clone size is listed for some rows: how often the clone was seen (once, few, many), or a class if it is expanded.

D gene	V gene	clone size	J gene	CDR3 protein	CDR3 DNA
NA	TRBV29-1	NA	TRBJ2-3	CSVDDDTQYF	TGCAGCGTTGATGACGATACGCAGTATTTT
NA	TRBV30	NA	TRBJ1-1	CASRTGHHEAFF	TGTGCCTCTCGGACGGGACACCATGAAGCTTTCTTT
TRBD2	TRBV19	few	TRBJ2-1	CASSKTSGVWNEQFF	TGTGCCAGTAGTAAGACTAGCGGGGTCTGGAATGAGCAGTTCTTC
TRBD1	TRBV30	NA	TRBJ1-1	CAWEPGQGLYTEAFF	TGTGCCTGGGAACCGGGACAGGGATTATACACTGAAGCTTTCTTT
NA	TRBV5-1	NA	TRBJ1-5	CASSFPPTGQGQPQHF	TGCGCCAGCAGCTTCCCCCCCACAGGGCAGGGACAGCCCCAGCATTTT
NA	TRBV30	NA	TRBJ1-2	CAWSATGYGYTF	TGTGCCTGGAGCGCCACAGGGTACGGCTACACCTTC
NA	TRBV2	NA	TRBJ1-1	CASTPGYLNTEAFF	TGTGCCAGCACCCCAGGGTATTTGAACACTGAAGCTTTCTTT
NA	TRBV5-6	NA	TRBJ1-4	CASSFGFTNEKLFF	TGTGCCAGCAGCTTCGGGTTCACTAATGAAAAACTGTTTTTT
TRBD1	TRBV19	NA	TRBJ2-3	CASSKRTGETDTQYF	TGTGCCAGTAGTAAGAGGACAGGGGAAACGGATACGCAGTATTTT
NA	TRBV30	NA	TRBJ1-1	CAWSVGLGNTEAFF	TGTGCCTGGAGTGTAGGACTGGGGAACACTGAAGCTTTCTTT
TRBD1	TRBV2	NA	TRBJ2-5	CASSGQGAPQETQYF	TGTGCCAGCAGTGGACAGGGGGCACCCCAAGAGACCCAGTACTTC
NA	TRBV29-1	NA	TRBJ2-3	CSVEFPGITQYF	TGCAGCGTTGAGTTCCCCGGTATTACGCAGTATTTT
TRBD1	TRBV2	few	TRBJ2-1	CASSSQGASYNEQFF	TGTGCCAGCAGTTCACAGGGGGCCTCCTACAATGAGCAGTTCTTC
NA	TRBV29-1	once	TRBJ1-2	CSARLGFGYGYTF	TGCAGCGCCCGCCTGGGGTTTGGCTATGGCTACACCTTC
TRBD2	TRBV29-1	few	TRBJ2-7	CSASGGRVHEQYF	TGCAGCGCCAGCGGGGGGCGCGTCCACGAGCAGTACTTC
NA	TRBV6-5	NA	TRBJ2-7	CASRLGRQQYF	TGTGCCAGCAGGCTGGGGCGGCAGCAGTACTTC
NA	TRBV19	few	TRBJ2-3	CASPEVRYF	TGTGCCAGTCCTGAAGTGAGGTATTTT
TRBD1	TRBV19	NA	TRBJ1-2	CASSWDRGERQEGYTF	TGTGCCAGTAGTTGGGACAGGGGCGAACGACAAGAGGGCTACACCTTC
TRBD1	TRBV30	NA	TRBJ2-1	CAWSSGTGGYNEQFF	TGTGCCTGGAGTTCCGGGACAGGGGGCTACAATGAGCAGTTCTTC
TRBD1	TRBV27	NA	TRBJ2-2	CASSLGQGNTGELFF	TGTGCCAGCAGTTTGGGACAGGGGAACACCGGGGAGCTGTTTTTT
NA	TRBV5-1	once	TRBJ1-5	CASSLDALRGNQPQHF	TGCGCCAGCAGCTTGGACGCCCTAAGGGGGAATCAGCCCCAGCATTTT
TRBD1	TRBV7-6	NA	TRBJ1-6	CASSLAHTGGARRNSPLHF	TGTGCCAGCAGCTTAGCGCACACAGGGGGCGCAAGGAGAAATTCACCCCTCCACTTT
NA	TRBV27	NA	TRBJ2-7	CASSLLPGNDYEQYF	TGTGCCAGCAGTTTATTGCCAGGCAACGACTACGAGCAGTACTTC
NA	TRBV5-1	NA	TRBJ2-5	CASAQGSSPGETQYF	TGCGCCAGCGCCCAAGGCAGCAGCCCTGGGGAGACCCAGTACTTC
NA	TRBV30	NA	TRBJ2-5	CAWSGLGGETQYF	TGTGCCTGGAGCGGCCTGGGCGGGGAGACCCAGTACTTC
NA	TRBV29-1	few	TRBJ2-3	CSVKGVLTDTQYF	TGCAGCGTTAAAGGGGTACTCACAGATACGCAGTATTTT
NA	TRBV7-9	NA	TRBJ2-1	CASSLVLAEQFF	TGTGCCAGCAGCTTAGTTCTAGCGGAGCAGTTCTTC
NA	TRBV29-1	few	TRBJ2-5	CSVGEETQYF	TGCAGCGTTGGCGAAGAGACCCAGTACTTC
TRBD1	TRBV28	few	TRBJ1-2	CASTRQGPGSGGYTF	TGTGCCAGCACCAGACAGGGCCCGGGATCGGGAGGCTACACCTTC
NA	TRBV4-1	NA	TRBJ1-1	CASSPGVGASGTEAFF	TGCGCCAGCAGCCCCGGGGTAGGGGCCTCGGGCACTGAAGCTTTCTTT
TRBD1	TRBV6-5	NA	TRBJ2-7	CASSLTGGKQYF	TGTGCCAGCAGCTTAACAGGGGGCAAGCAGTACTTC
TRBD1	TRBV28	NA	TRBJ2-7	CASSPPKGASEQYF	TGTGCCAGCAGTCCTCCGAAGGGGGCCTCCGAGCAGTACTTC
TRBD2	TRBV18	NA	TRBJ2-1	CASSPSSRGALGNEQFF	TGTGCCAGCTCACCATCATCGCGGGGGGCCCTAGGTAATGAGCAGTTCTTC
NA	TRBV28	NA	TRBJ2-3	CASSYTGPGTDTQYF	TGTGCCAGCAGTTATACAGGGCCAGGCACAGATACGCAGTATTTT
NA	TRBV5-1	few	TRBJ2-5	CASSSAQETQYF	TGCGCCAGCAGCTCCGCCCAAGAGACCCAGTACTTC
NA	TRBV30	NA	TRBJ1-1	CAWSVRRGDYSEAFF	TGTGCCTGGAGTGTACGTCGGGGTGATTACTCTGAAGCTTTCTTT
NA	TRBV5-1	NA	TRBJ1-4	CASSRQDNNEKLFF	TGCGCCAGCAGCCGACAAGATAACAATGAAAAACTGTTTTTT
NA	TRBV27	NA	TRBJ2-4	CASSLALSNIQYF	TGTGCCAGCAGCCTGGCCCTCTCAAACATTCAGTACTTC
NA	TRBV18	NA	TRBJ2-2	CASSPAGVRRTGELFF	TGTGCCAGCTCACCAGCTGGAGTCCGGCGCACCGGGGAGCTGTTTTTT
NA	TRBV29-1	NA	TRBJ2-5	CSVSRVAETQYF	TGCAGCGTCTCCCGAGTAGCGGAGACCCAGTACTTC
TRBD1	TRBV4-1	NA	TRBJ2-7	CASSFRTGETYEQYF	TGCGCCAGCAGCTTCCGGACAGGGGAGACCTACGAGCAGTACTTC
TRBD2	TRBV27	once	TRBJ2-1	CASAHESPGLASMQFF	TGTGCCAGCGCCCACGAGAGCCCGGGACTAGCGTCTATGCAGTTCTTC
TRBD1	TRBV6-1	few	TRBJ2-7	CASSEYSMTGGRNEQYF	TGTGCCAGCAGTGAATATTCCATGACAGGGGGCAGGAACGAGCAGTACTTC
TRBD2	TRBV6-5	NA	TRBJ2-1	CASSPLAARSDEQFF	TGTGCCAGCAGCCCCCTAGCGGCCAGGTCGGATGAGCAGTTCTTC
NA	TRBV2	NA	TRBJ1-6	CASTREGYSPLHF	TGTGCCAGTACCAGGGAGGGATATTCACCCCTCCACTTT
NA	TRBV9	NA	TRBJ1-5	CASSRDINQPQHF	TGTGCCAGCAGCAGGGACATCAATCAGCCCCAGCATTTT
NA	TRBV30	NA	TRBJ1-1	CAWIPWTPEAFF	TGTGCCTGGATCCCATGGACACCTGAAGCTTTCTTT
TRBD2	TRBV9	many	TRBJ2-5	CASSVGTSGRETQYF	TGTGCCAGCAGCGTGGGGACTAGCGGGCGAGAGACCCAGTACTTC
TRBD2	TRBV9	NA	TRBJ2-5	CASSKPLAGGAETQYF	TGTGCCAGCAGCAAGCCACTAGCGGGGGGCGCTGAGACCCAGTACTTC
NA	TRBV29-1	NA	TRBJ2-7	CSVAGIRGGFGSYEQYF	TGCAGCGTTGCTGGGATCAGGGGCGGGTTCGGCTCCTACGAGCAGTACTTC
NA	TRBV29-1	NA	TRBJ2-7	CSVAQVLSYEQYF	TGCAGCGTTGCGCAGGTCCTCTCCTACGAGCAGTACTTC
NA	TRBV5-1	few	TRBJ2-7	CASSSGQIYEQYF	TGCGCCAGCAGCTCCGGACAGATTTACGAGCAGTACTTC